This T cell receptor beta chain derives from a study of blood T cell repertoires in COVID-19. Turning to the study itself: Spain, Italy and the United States supplied samples that represented acute and convalescent COVID-19. From T cells, B-cell-depleted T cells, or PBMCs came the material, which was cDNA or gDNA.

Per the authors' pipeline: The authors estimated nucleated cell counts from reference gene primer amplification. Repertoires were generated with immunoSEQ multiplex PCR, while TCRdb's copy carries only in-frame clones and drops some. V and J calls and clone size are those listed in that table; D and trimming were worked out from the DNA. The sample consists of fewer than 150,000 clones, about 90% of them appearing once. Trimming took 6 bases from V and 7 from J, leaving 15 bases between them. The V gene's germline CDR1 is SEHNR and CDR2 FQNEAQ (reference sequence). The CDR3 runs 13 residues. The clonotype originates from a woman aged 50 to 60 who had recovered from COVID-19. This chain connects TRBV7-9 to TRBJ1-2, with a tentative D call TRBD1 (6 bases). Sequencing was performed on peripheral blood. CDR3 nucleotide sequence: TGTGCCAGCAGTGGGACACCCTCTGTTGGCTACACCTTC. It specifies CASSGTPSVGYTF.